These T cell receptor beta chains were read from a single sample in a study of identical twins. TCRdb itself ran the 5' RACE reads through MiXCR, one entry per CDR3 protein. The sample records about 920,000 distinct CDR3 sequences, around an eighth being singletons. These records were also assigned to another study, of yellow fever vaccine responses in identical twins.

Sequenced input: PBMCs. Source of these receptors: a woman under 30 in good health. Both conserved end residues are part of each CDR3. A D gene is named only where the DNA matches it firmly. Clone size is shown for a subset of rows, as once, few, many or a class of expanded clone.

D gene: .
J gene: TRBJ2-1
clone size: few
V gene: TRBV3-1
CDR3 protein: CASSQDWHEQFF
CDR3 DNA: TGTGCCAGCAGCCAAGATTGGCATGAGCAGTTCTTC

D gene: .
J gene: TRBJ2-1
clone size: few
V gene: TRBV5-1
CDR3 protein: CASSLGATGWDEQFF
CDR3 DNA: TGCGCCAGCAGCTTGGGGGCCACAGGGTGGGATGAGCAGTTCTTC

D gene: .
J gene: TRBJ2-1
clone size: few
V gene: TRBV18
CDR3 protein: CASSPRIYNEQFF
CDR3 DNA: TGTGCCAGCTCACCCCGAATCTACAATGAGCAGTTCTTC

D gene: TRBD1
J gene: TRBJ2-1
clone size: many
V gene: TRBV24-1
CDR3 protein: CATRRTGSNEQFF
CDR3 DNA: TGTGCCACCAGAAGGACAGGGAGCAATGAGCAGTTCTTC

D gene: TRBD2
J gene: TRBJ2-1
clone size: .
V gene: TRBV4-1
CDR3 protein: CASSIQAGVSYNEQFF
CDR3 DNA: TGCGCCAGCAGCATACAAGCGGGGGTTTCCTACAATGAGCAGTTCTTC

D gene: TRBD1
J gene: TRBJ1-5
clone size: .
V gene: TRBV10-3
CDR3 protein: CAIRTGADQPQHF
CDR3 DNA: TGTGCCATCAGGACAGGGGCGGATCAGCCCCAGCATTTT

D gene: .
J gene: TRBJ2-1
clone size: once
V gene: TRBV5-1
CDR3 protein: CASSFETNSYNEQFF
CDR3 DNA: TGCGCCAGCAGCTTTGAGACAAACTCCTACAATGAGCAGTTCTTC

D gene: .
J gene: TRBJ2-3
clone size: few
V gene: TRBV7-9
CDR3 protein: CASSLGASPNTGDTQYF
CDR3 DNA: TGTGCCAGCAGCTTAGGGGCTAGTCCCAATACAGGAGATACGCAGTATTTT

D gene: TRBD1
J gene: TRBJ2-5
clone size: few
V gene: TRBV2
CDR3 protein: CASILDRVLQETQYF
CDR3 DNA: TGTGCCAGCATCTTAGACAGGGTACTCCAAGAGACCCAGTACTTC

D gene: .
J gene: TRBJ2-3
clone size: many
V gene: TRBV29-1
CDR3 protein: CSADTDTQYF
CDR3 DNA: TGCAGCGCCGATACGGATACGCAGTATTTT

D gene: .
J gene: TRBJ2-1
clone size: .
V gene: TRBV7-6
CDR3 protein: CASSPGPYAQNNEQFF
CDR3 DNA: TGTGCCAGCAGCCCGGGGCCCTACGCACAGAACAATGAGCAGTTCTTC

D gene: TRBD1
J gene: TRBJ2-3
clone size: .
V gene: TRBV3-1
CDR3 protein: CASSPGQGGMDTQYF
CDR3 DNA: TGTGCCAGCAGCCCTGGACAGGGTGGGATGGATACGCAGTATTTT

D gene: .
J gene: TRBJ2-7
clone size: few
V gene: TRBV10-2
CDR3 protein: CASSELRTSYSYEQYF
CDR3 DNA: TGCGCCAGCAGTGAGCTAAGGACAAGCTACTCCTACGAGCAGTACTTC

D gene: TRBD1
J gene: TRBJ1-6
clone size: .
V gene: TRBV2
CDR3 protein: CASTEDQGASSPLHF
CDR3 DNA: TGTGCCAGCACAGAGGATCAGGGGGCATCTTCACCCCTCCACTTT

D gene: .
J gene: TRBJ1-1
clone size: few
V gene: TRBV4-1
CDR3 protein: CASSQRGGRAEAFF
CDR3 DNA: TGCGCCAGCAGCCAGAGAGGAGGTCGCGCTGAAGCTTTCTTT

D gene: TRBD1
J gene: TRBJ1-1
clone size: many
V gene: TRBV5-1
CDR3 protein: CASSSGGGGTEAFF
CDR3 DNA: TGCGCCAGCAGTTCAGGGGGCGGAGGGACTGAAGCTTTCTTT

D gene: .
J gene: TRBJ2-2
clone size: many
V gene: TRBV5-6
CDR3 protein: CASSFDRSGTGELFF
CDR3 DNA: TGTGCCAGCAGCTTTGACAGGTCCGGCACCGGGGAGCTGTTTTTT

D gene: .
J gene: TRBJ2-5
clone size: few
V gene: TRBV7-7
CDR3 protein: CASSLARPETQYF
CDR3 DNA: TGTGCCAGCAGCTTAGCTCGGCCAGAGACCCAGTACTTC

D gene: .
J gene: TRBJ2-1
clone size: .
V gene: TRBV5-1
CDR3 protein: CASRRDFNEQFF
CDR3 DNA: TGCGCCAGCAGACGGGACTTCAATGAGCAGTTCTTC

D gene: .
J gene: TRBJ2-5
clone size: few
V gene: TRBV24-1
CDR3 protein: CATSDTGAPQETQYF
CDR3 DNA: TGTGCCACCAGTGATACGGGGGCACCGCAAGAGACCCAGTACTTC

D gene: TRBD2
J gene: TRBJ2-3
clone size: few
V gene: TRBV5-1
CDR3 protein: CASSLDPAGANTDTQYF
CDR3 DNA: TGCGCCAGCAGCTTGGATCCAGCGGGAGCGAACACAGATACGCAGTATTTT

D gene: TRBD1
J gene: TRBJ2-1
clone size: .
V gene: TRBV11-3
CDR3 protein: CASSWDRVSNEQFF
CDR3 DNA: TGTGCCAGCAGCTGGGACAGGGTCAGCAATGAGCAGTTCTTC

D gene: .
J gene: TRBJ2-1
clone size: few
V gene: TRBV20-1
CDR3 protein: CSARGGAVNNEQFF
CDR3 DNA: TGCAGTGCTAGGGGTGGGGCCGTAAACAATGAGCAGTTCTTC

D gene: TRBD1
J gene: TRBJ2-2
clone size: .
V gene: TRBV2
CDR3 protein: CASSEPPRGRGGELFF
CDR3 DNA: TGTGCCAGCAGTGAACCCCCCAGGGGGCGCGGCGGGGAGCTGTTTTTT

D gene: TRBD1
J gene: TRBJ1-4
clone size: .
V gene: TRBV7-6
CDR3 protein: CASSLGQAFKGEKLFF
CDR3 DNA: TGTGCCAGCAGCTTGGGACAGGCATTCAAGGGTGAAAAACTGTTTTTT

D gene: .
J gene: TRBJ2-1
clone size: .
V gene: TRBV10-1
CDR3 protein: CASSPRSGVLDNEQFF
CDR3 DNA: TGCGCCAGCAGTCCCCGGTCGGGGGTTTTGGACAATGAGCAGTTCTTC

D gene: TRBD1
J gene: TRBJ2-7
clone size: few
V gene: TRBV5-1
CDR3 protein: CASSFQDRGHEQYF
CDR3 DNA: TGCGCCAGCAGCTTTCAAGACAGGGGGCACGAGCAGTACTTC